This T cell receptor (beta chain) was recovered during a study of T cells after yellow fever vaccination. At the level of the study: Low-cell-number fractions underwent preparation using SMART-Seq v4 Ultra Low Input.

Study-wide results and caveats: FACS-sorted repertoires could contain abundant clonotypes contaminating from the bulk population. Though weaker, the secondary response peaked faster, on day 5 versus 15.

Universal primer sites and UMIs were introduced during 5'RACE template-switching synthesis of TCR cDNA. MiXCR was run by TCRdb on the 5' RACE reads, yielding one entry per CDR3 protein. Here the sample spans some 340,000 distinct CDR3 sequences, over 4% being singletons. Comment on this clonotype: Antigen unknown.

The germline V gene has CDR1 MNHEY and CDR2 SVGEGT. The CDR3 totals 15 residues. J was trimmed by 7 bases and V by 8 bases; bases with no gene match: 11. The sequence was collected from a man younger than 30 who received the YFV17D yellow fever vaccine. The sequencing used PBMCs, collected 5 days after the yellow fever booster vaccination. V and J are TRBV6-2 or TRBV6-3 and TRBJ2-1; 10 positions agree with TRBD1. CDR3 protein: CASGPPGQGLNEQFF. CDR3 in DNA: TGTGCCAGCGGCCCGCCGGGACAGGGGCTTAATGAGCAGTTCTTC.